Presented here are 29 T cell receptor beta chains from one specimen sequenced in a study of glioma-infiltrating T cells. Amplification of TCR alpha and beta CDR3 regions from RNA used iRepertoire nested multiplex PCR. One entry per CDR3 protein, called by TCRdb with MiXCR from the multiplex PCR reads. The sample has about 210,000 distinct CDR3 sequences, roughly a third seen once; the top ten hold 20%. Material for sequencing was glioma tissue, nonneoplastic brain tissue, or PBMCs (not recorded which). These TCRs come from a human donor with low-grade glioma or glioblastoma, undergoing nonglioma brain surgery, or in good health (not recorded which).

This clonotype was detected ten times or more. This sequence joins TRBV15 and TRBJ2-7, with D perhaps TRBD1 (6 bases). The CDR3 consists of 11 residues. Germline CDR1 LNHNV, CDR2 YYDKDF (reference sequence). V was shortened by 11 bases and J by 2 bases, with 10 bases between the two germline ends. The DNA for the CDR3 is TGTGCCGCAGGGACAACCTACGAGCAGTACTTC. This sequence encodes CAAGTTYEQYF.

This clonotype has ten or more counts. V gene TRBV7-2 combines with J gene TRBJ1-1; tentative D call: TRBD1 (5 bases). The CDR3 runs to 13 residues. With 1 base removed from V and 10 bases from J, the gap between germline ends came to 13 bases. Per the germline V gene, CDR1 is SGHTA and CDR2 is FQGNSA. The DNA of the CDR3 is TGTGCCAGCAGCTTAGAGGGGTGGAAGGGAGCTTTCTTT. Translated: CASSLEGWKGAFF.

The chain links TRBV2 to TRBJ2-7; 8 nucleotides match TRBD1. The J call may not be correct, given that the DNA end is closer to TRBJ2-1. The CDR3 totals 14 residues. Germline assignment: CDR1 SNHLY and CDR2 FYNNEI. The CDR3 sequence: CASRPGQATGEQFF. CDR3 nucleotides: TGTGCCAGCAGACCGGGACAGGCAACAGGAGAGCAGTTCTTC.

This clonotype has just a few counts. The chain links TRBV11-1 to TRBJ1-3; no firm D call. CDR3 length equals 14 residues. V gave up 7 bases and J gave up 0 bases, with 10 bases separating them. Germline CDR1 SGHAT, CDR2 FQDESV (reference sequence). The chain's CDR3 is CASTSDASGNTIYF. Written as DNA, the CDR3 is TGTGCCAGCACCTCGGACGCCTCTGGAAACACCATATATTTT. Complete variable domain (other parts from reference TRBV11-1 and TRBJ1-3): EAEVAQSPRYKITEKSQAVAFWCDPISGHATLYWYRQILGQGPELLVQFQDESVVDDSQLPKDRFSAERLKGVDSTLKIQPAELGDSAMYLCASTSDASGNTIYFGEGSWLTVV.

About this clonotype: This may stem from a read error, because a much larger clone lies one nucleotide away. V usage is TRBV7-9 and J usage is TRBJ1-3; D may be TRBD1 (5 bases). The V end lost 7 bases, the J end lost 8 bases, and 15 bases lay between the germline ends. The CDR3 is made up of 13 amino acids. The germline CDR1 and CDR2 sequences are SEHNR and FQNEAQ (reference sequence). DNA of the CDR3: TGTGCCAGCAACTTGGAGGGGCGGGACACCATATATTTT. As protein: CASNLEGRDTIYF.

On this clonotype itself: Given a much more abundant clone one base away, this may be a read error. The rearrangement links TRBV3-1 to TRBJ1-3, with D unresolved. This CDR3 is built from 11 residues. The V gene lost 1 base and the J gene lost 12 bases, with 7 bases spanning the gap. Germline-derived CDR1 and CDR2 are LGHDT and YNNKEL (reference sequence). Written as DNA, the CDR3 is TGTGCCAGCAGCCAAGGCGGCATCATATATTTT. It translates to CASSQGGIIYF.

This clonotype was seen many times. The rearrangement uses TRBV28 and TRBJ2-7; a possible D gene is TRBD2 (6 bases). Germline-derived CDR1 and CDR2 are MDHEN and SYDVKM. Trimming left V 1 base short and J 6 bases short, with 10 bases between. This CDR3 has 13 amino acids. CDR3 amino acids: CASSLFGGGEQYF. DNA of the CDR3: TGTGCCAGCAGTTTATTCGGGGGAGGCGAGCAGTACTTC. Supplemented by reference TRBV28 and TRBJ2-7, the full variable domain reads DVKVTQSSRYLVKRTGEKVFLECVQDMDHENMFWYRQDPGLGLRLIYFSYDVKMKEKGDIPEGYSVSREKKERFSLILESASTNQTSMYLCASSLFGGGEQYFGPGTRLTVT.

This clonotype was counted many times. The chain carries TRBV2 and TRBJ2-3; D uncertain. The V end was cut by 2 bases, the J end by 6 bases, with 12 bases between. CDR3 length: 14 amino acids. CDR1 SNHLY and CDR2 FYNNEI come from the germline V gene. DNA for the CDR3: TGTGCCAGCAGTGAAACACTTGTGGGGGATACGCAGTATTTT. The encoded protein is CASSETLVGDTQYF.

This clonotype was observed many times. This chain uses TRBV19 with TRBJ1-5, with D unresolved. Trimming removed 3 bases from V and 7 bases from J, with 16 bases in between. The CDR3 spans 15 residues. Germline V gene data show CDR1 as LNHDA and CDR2 as SQIVND (reference sequence). The CDR3 reads CASSMVSGAGQPQHF. DNA for the CDR3: TGTGCCAGTAGTATGGTCTCCGGAGCCGGGCAGCCCCAGCATTTT.

This clonotype was seen repeatedly, ten times or more. This rearrangement joins TRBV27 to TRBJ2-1; no clear D. V was cut by 4 bases and J by 4 bases, with 17 bases left in between. Germline assignment: CDR1 MNHEY and CDR2 SMNVEV (reference sequence). The CDR3 runs to 16 residues. The CDR3 sequence: CASSWRPLSRYNEQFF. The DNA of the CDR3 is TGTGCCAGCAGTTGGCGGCCCCTATCGCGATACAATGAGCAGTTCTTC.

Concerning this clonotype itself: Mismatch with germline at one junction end may stem from a read error. The J gene is TRBJ2-3, the V gene TRBV7-7; D gene uncertain. This CDR3 has 16 amino acids. The V gene's germline CDR1 is SSHAT and CDR2 FNYEAQ (reference sequence). The CDR3 loop reads CASILSPDGSTDTQYF. Written as DNA, the CDR3 is TGTGCCAGCATCTTAAGCCCGGACGGAAGCACAGATACGCAGTATTTT.

This clonotype was found many times. This chain uses TRBV6-2 or TRBV6-3 with TRBJ2-3; 12 nucleotides align to TRBD2. Germline V lookup: CDR1 MNHEY, CDR2 SVGEGT. This CDR3 is 16 amino acids long. Trimming cost V 6 bases and J 3 bases; bases outside gene matches: 7. This CDR3 reads CASRRGLAGATDTQYF. The DNA for the CDR3 is TGTGCCAGCAGGAGGGGACTAGCGGGTGCTACAGATACGCAGTATTTT.

V usage is TRBV7-9 and J usage is TRBJ2-4, with D possibly being TRBD2 (7 bases). The germline CDR1 and CDR2 sequences are SEHNR and FQNEAQ (reference sequence). The CDR3 covers 15 residues. V lost 1 base, J lost 4 bases, and 11 bases lay in between. The CDR3, as DNA: TGTGCCAGCAGCTTAGTCGGGGGGCGGAAAAACATTCAGTACTTC. Its protein is CASSLVGGRKNIQYF.

There are many counts of this clonotype. This chain uses TRBV24-1 with TRBJ2-3, with TRBD2 as a possible D gene (6 bases). Germline values: CDR1 KGHDR, CDR2 SFDVKD. The CDR3 length is 16 residues. Deletions cut 5 bases from V and 6 bases from J, with 20 bases between. The CDR3 loop reads CATSGSTYGSPDTQYF. DNA for the CDR3: TGTGCCACCAGTGGCTCCACTTACGGGAGCCCGGATACGCAGTATTTT.

Worth noting for this clonotype: The junction departs from germline at one end; a sequencing error may be responsible. The V call is TRBV18, the J call TRBJ1-1; a weak D match, TRBD1 (5 bases). Germline assignment: CDR1 KGHSH and CDR2 LQKENI. CDR3 length: 15 residues. For the CDR3, the DNA is TGCGCCAGCTCACCCAGTCGGGTGCAGGGAACTGAAGCTTTCTTT. Protein product: CASSPSRVQGTEAFF.

CDR3 sequence reads: CAIRLTGEIYEQFF. The DNA of the CDR3 is TGTGCCATCAGACTGACAGGTGAAATCTACGAGCAGTTCTTC. The chain carries TRBV10-3 and TRBJ2-1, with D possibly TRBD1 on 6 matching bases. Trimming cost V 6 bases and J 10 bases, with 19 bases left between them. CDR1 and CDR2 (germline): ENHRY, SYGVKD. This CDR3 is 14 amino acids long.

This clonotype has a count of ten or more. This chain joins TRBV24-1 and TRBJ2-1; maybe TRBD2 (5 bases). Trimming stripped 5 bases from V and 5 bases from J, with 6 bases between. This CDR3 is 12 amino acids long. Germline CDR1 KGHDR, CDR2 SFDVKD. The CDR3 spells CATSVGDNEQFF. In nucleotides, the CDR3 is TGTGCCACCAGTGTGGGAGACAATGAGCAGTTCTTC.

As regards this clonotype: At one end the junction does not follow the germline gene, possibly because of a read error. This chain links TRBV6-2 or TRBV6-3 with TRBJ1-1; D not resolved. Germline CDR1 MNHEY, CDR2 SVGEGT. This CDR3 has 14 amino acids. The CDR3: CSSSYLGLDTEAFF. The CDR3 DNA reads as TGTTCCAGCAGTTATCTGGGTCTCGACACTGAAGCTTTCTTT.

The chain is built from TRBV5-1 and TRBJ2-7, with D perhaps TRBD2 (5 bases). The V gene's germline CDR1 is SGHRS and CDR2 YFSETQ. Trimming stripped 0 bases from V and 5 bases from J, with 15 bases between. The CDR3 is 15 amino acids. The CDR3 spells CASSLEYRGGDEQYF. The CDR3 coding sequence is TGCGCCAGCAGCTTGGAATACCGGGGTGGAGACGAGCAGTACTTC.

This clonotype was seen ten or more times. Compared with germline, one end of the junction differs, possibly owing to a read error. The CDR3 here is CASSYEGQGTQYF. The CDR3, as DNA: TGTGCCAGCAGTTACGAGGGTCAAGGGACCCAGTACTTC. This chain uses TRBV6-2 or TRBV6-3 with TRBJ2-5, with D tentatively TRBD2 (5 bases). The CDR3 runs to 13 residues. Per the germline V gene, CDR1 is MNHEY and CDR2 is SVGEGT.

This chain uses TRBV2 with TRBJ2-7, with D perhaps given as TRBD1 or TRBD2 (5 bases each). The CDR3 has 18 residues. Germline V gene data show CDR1 as SNHLY and CDR2 as FYNNEI. Trimming stripped 6 bases from V and 3 bases from J, with 27 bases between. The CDR3 reads CASSLIKQDPGRHYEQYF. CDR3 bases: TGTGCCAGCAGCCTCATTAAGCAAGACCCGGGACGCCACTACGAGCAGTACTTC. The whole variable domain, filled in from reference TRBV2 and TRBJ2-7, reads EPEVTQTPSHQVTQMGQEVILRCVPISNHLYFYWYRQILGQKVEFLVSFYNNEISEKSEIFDDQFSVERPDGSNFTLKIRSTKLEDSAMYFCASSLIKQDPGRHYEQYFGPGTRLTVT.

V gene TRBV7-9 combines with J gene TRBJ2-7; D gene unclear. Deletions cut 5 bases from V and 5 bases from J, with 22 bases between. The CDR3 is 16 amino acids. Germline V gene data show CDR1 as SEHNR and CDR2 as FQNEAQ (reference sequence). In nucleotides, the CDR3 is TGTGCCAGCAGCCAACTTACCTGGATCCTCGGCAACGAGCAGTACTTC. As protein: CASSQLTWILGNEQYF.

There are many counts of this clonotype. The chain links TRBV24-1 to TRBJ2-2; D is possibly TRBD1 (5 bases). Between the trimmed V and J ends, which lost 8 bases and 3 bases, there was a span of 12 bases. CDR3 length equals 14 residues. Germline CDR1 reads KGHDR; CDR2 reads SFDVKD. CDR3 nucleotides: TGTGCCACCAAAAGGGGTTCTGACACCGGGGAGCTGTTTTTT. This sequence encodes CATKRGSDTGELFF.

Many counts were recorded for this clonotype. This chain joins TRBV7-2 and TRBJ2-7; 8 bases map to TRBD1. V shed 5 bases and J 3 bases; nucleotides not matched to a gene: 6. CDR1 is SGHTA, CDR2 FQGNSA, per germline. This CDR3 has 14 amino acids. In DNA form, the CDR3 reads TGTGCCAGCAGCCATGGGACAGGAGTCTACGAGCAGTACTTC. This gives the protein CASSHGTGVYEQYF.

The sample holds many counts of this clonotype. The chain carries TRBV27 and TRBJ2-3; D is undetermined. Per the germline V gene, CDR1 is MNHEY and CDR2 is SMNVEV (reference sequence). CDR3 length: 15 residues. V was pared by 1 base and J by 2 bases, with 10 bases between. In DNA, the CDR3 is TGTGCCAGCAGTTTATGGGGTTCCCTCACAGATACGCAGTATTTT. This encodes CASSLWGSLTDTQYF.

To note about this clonotype: A much more abundant neighbour one base away suggests this may be a read error. The chain has TRBV20-1 and TRBJ2-7; 9 positions agree with TRBD1. V lost 0 bases to trimming and J lost 2 bases; unmatched junction nucleotides: 5. Germline-derived CDR1 and CDR2 are DFQATT and SNEGSKA (reference sequence). The CDR3 extends over 15 amino acids. The CDR3 coding sequence is TGCAGTGCTAGAGAGACGGGACAGGGTCCCTACGAGCAGTACTTC. Residues: CSARETGQGPYEQYF.

The chain carries TRBV6-5 and TRBJ2-7; 8 bases match TRBD2. Per the germline V gene, CDR1 is MNHEY and CDR2 is SVGAGI. The trim removed 2 bases at V and 5 bases at J, leaving 11 bases unmatched. The CDR3 covers 16 residues. The chain's CDR3 is CASSYEREWFPHEQYF. CDR3 nucleotide sequence: TGTGCCAGCAGTTACGAGCGGGAGTGGTTTCCCCACGAGCAGTACTTC.

This clonotype showed up many times. The chain couples TRBV15 to TRBJ2-3; D might be TRBD1 (7 bases). Trimming pared 1 base from V and 0 bases from J, leaving 14 bases between. The CDR3 length is 17 residues. Germline V gene sequence: CDR1 LNHNV, CDR2 YYDKDF (reference sequence). The CDR3 loop reads CATSRARRGVSTDTQYF. CDR3 nucleotide sequence: TGTGCCACCAGCAGAGCCCGCAGGGGGGTGAGCACAGATACGCAGTATTTT.

This clonotype was counted a single time. Relative to the germline gene, one junction end is altered; a read error may explain this. The chain joins TRBV20-1 to TRBJ2-7; D may be TRBD1 or TRBD2 (5 bases each). The CDR3 is made up of 13 amino acids. CDR1 and CDR2 from the germline V gene are DFQATT and SNEGSKA (reference sequence). This CDR3 reads CSASGTRSCEQYF. DNA of the CDR3: TGCAGTGCTAGCGGGACCAGATCCTGCGAGCAGTACTTC.